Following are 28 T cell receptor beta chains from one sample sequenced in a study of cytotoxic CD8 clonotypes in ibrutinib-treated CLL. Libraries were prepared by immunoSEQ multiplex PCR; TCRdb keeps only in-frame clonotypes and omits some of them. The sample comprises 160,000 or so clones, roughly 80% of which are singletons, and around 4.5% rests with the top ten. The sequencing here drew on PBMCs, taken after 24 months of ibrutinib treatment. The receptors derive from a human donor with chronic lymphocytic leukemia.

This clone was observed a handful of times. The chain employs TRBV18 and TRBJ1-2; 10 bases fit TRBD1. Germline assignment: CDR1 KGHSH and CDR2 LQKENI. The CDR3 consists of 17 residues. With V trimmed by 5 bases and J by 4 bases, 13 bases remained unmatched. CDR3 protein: CASSSSTGTGEGYGYTF. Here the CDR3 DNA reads TGTGCCAGCTCATCCTCTACCGGGACAGGGGAGGGCTATGGCTACACCTTC.

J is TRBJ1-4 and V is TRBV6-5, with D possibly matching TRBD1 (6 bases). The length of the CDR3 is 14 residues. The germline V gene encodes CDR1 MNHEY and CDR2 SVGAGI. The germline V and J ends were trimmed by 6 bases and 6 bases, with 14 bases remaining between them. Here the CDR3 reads CASRLQGYDEKLFF. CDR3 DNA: TGTGCCAGCAGGCTACAGGGTTACGATGAAAAACTGTTTTTT.

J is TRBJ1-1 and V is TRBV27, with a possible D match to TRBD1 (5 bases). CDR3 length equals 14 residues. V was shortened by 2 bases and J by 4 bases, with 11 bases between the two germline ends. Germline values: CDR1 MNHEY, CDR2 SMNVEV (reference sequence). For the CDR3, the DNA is TGTGCCAGCAGTTTACTAGGGGCTAGCACTGAAGCTTTCTTT. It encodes CASSLLGASTEAFF.

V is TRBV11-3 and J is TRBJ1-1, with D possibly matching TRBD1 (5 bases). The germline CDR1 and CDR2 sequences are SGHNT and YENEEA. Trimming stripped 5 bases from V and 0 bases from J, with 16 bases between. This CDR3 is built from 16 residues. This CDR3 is CASSPGAGTMNTEAFF. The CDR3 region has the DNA TGTGCCAGCAGCCCCGGGGCCGGTACTATGAACACTGAAGCTTTCTTT.

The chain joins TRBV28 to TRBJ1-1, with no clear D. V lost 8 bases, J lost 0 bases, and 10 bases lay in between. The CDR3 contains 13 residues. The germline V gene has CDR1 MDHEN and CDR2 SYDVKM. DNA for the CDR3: TGTGCCAGCCGGGCGGTTTTGAACACTGAAGCTTTCTTT. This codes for CASRAVLNTEAFF.

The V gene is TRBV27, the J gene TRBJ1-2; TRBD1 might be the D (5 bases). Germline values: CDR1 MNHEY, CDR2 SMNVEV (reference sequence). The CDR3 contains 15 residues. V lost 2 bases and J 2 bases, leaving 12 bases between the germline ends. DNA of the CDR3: TGTGCCAGCAGTTTAGGGGCAGGGAGAAACTATGGCTACACCTTC. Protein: CASSLGAGRNYGYTF.

The CDR3, as DNA: TGCAGCGTCGACGGGGGGAGCACAGATACGCAGTATTTT. This encodes CSVDGGSTDTQYF. The V gene is TRBV29-1, the J gene TRBJ2-3; 7 bases are shared with TRBD2. Germline V gene data show CDR1 as SQVTM and CDR2 as ANQGSEA. CDR3 length: 13 amino acids. J lost 0 bases, V lost 6 bases, and 3 bases had no gene match.

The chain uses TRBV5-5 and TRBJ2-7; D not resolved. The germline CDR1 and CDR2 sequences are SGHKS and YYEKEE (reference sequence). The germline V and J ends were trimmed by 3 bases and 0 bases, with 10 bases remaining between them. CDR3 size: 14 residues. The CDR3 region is CASSWVGTSYEQYF. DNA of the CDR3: TGTGCCAGCAGCTGGGTGGGAACCTCCTACGAGCAGTACTTC.

CDR3 DNA: TGTGCCAGCAGTTACGAGGGCCAGGGTCACTATGGCTACACCTTC. It translates to CASSYEGQGHYGYTF. This chain links TRBV6-5 with TRBJ1-2, with TRBD1 as a possible D gene (5 bases). The CDR3 totals 15 residues. Germline assignment: CDR1 MNHEY and CDR2 SVGAGI. V was clipped by 2 bases and J by 3 bases, with 13 bases between them.

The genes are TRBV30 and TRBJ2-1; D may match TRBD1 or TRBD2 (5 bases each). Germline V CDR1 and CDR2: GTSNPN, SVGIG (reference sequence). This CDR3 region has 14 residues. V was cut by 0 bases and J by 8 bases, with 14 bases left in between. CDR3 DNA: TGTGCCTGGAGTGTCGGGGCAAAAGGGCATGAGCAGTTCTTC. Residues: CAWSVGAKGHEQFF.

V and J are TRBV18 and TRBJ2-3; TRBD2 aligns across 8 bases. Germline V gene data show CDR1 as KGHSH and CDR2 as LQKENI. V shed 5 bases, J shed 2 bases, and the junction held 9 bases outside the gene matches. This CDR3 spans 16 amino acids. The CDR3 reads CASSWSLAGVTDTQYF. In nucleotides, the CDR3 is TGTGCCAGCTCATGGTCCCTAGCGGGCGTCACAGATACGCAGTATTTT.

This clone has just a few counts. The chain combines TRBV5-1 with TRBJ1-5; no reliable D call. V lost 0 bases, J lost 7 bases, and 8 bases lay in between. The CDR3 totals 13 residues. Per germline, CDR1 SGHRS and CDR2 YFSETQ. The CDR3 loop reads CASSLEPGQPQHF. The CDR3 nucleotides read TGCGCCAGCAGCTTGGAGCCGGGGCAGCCCCAGCATTTT.

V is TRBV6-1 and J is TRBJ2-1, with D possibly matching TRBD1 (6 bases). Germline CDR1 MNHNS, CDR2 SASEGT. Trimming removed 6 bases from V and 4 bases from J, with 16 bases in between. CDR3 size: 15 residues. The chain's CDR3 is CASREPGDLYNEQFF. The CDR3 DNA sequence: TGTGCCAGCAGGGAACCAGGGGACCTATACAATGAGCAGTTCTTC.

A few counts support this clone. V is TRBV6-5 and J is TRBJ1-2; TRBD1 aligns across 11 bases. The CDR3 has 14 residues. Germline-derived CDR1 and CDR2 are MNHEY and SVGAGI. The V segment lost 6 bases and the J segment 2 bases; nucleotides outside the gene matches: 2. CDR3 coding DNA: TGTGCCAGCAGGGGGACAGGGGGGAACTATGGCTACACCTTC. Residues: CASRGTGGNYGYTF.

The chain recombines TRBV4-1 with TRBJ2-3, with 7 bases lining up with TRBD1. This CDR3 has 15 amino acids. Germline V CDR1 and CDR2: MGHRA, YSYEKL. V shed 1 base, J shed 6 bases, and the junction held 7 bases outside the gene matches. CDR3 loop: CASSQVGIQGDTQYF. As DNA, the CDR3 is TGCGCCAGCAGCCAAGTGGGGATACAGGGGGATACGCAGTATTTT.

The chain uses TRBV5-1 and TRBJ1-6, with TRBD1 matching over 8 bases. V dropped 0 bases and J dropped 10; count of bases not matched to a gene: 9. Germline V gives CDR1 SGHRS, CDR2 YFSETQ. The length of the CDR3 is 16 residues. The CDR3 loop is CASSLVETGGGSPLHF. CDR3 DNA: TGCGCCAGCAGCTTGGTAGAAACAGGGGGAGGGTCACCCCTCCACTTT.

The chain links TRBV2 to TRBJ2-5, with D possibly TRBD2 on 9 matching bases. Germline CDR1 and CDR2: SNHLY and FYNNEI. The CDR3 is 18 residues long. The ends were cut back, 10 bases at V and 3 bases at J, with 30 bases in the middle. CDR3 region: CAIRGQGTSGYTKETQYF. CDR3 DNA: TGTGCCATCCGAGGACAGGGAACTAGCGGGTACACGAAAGAGACCCAGTACTTC. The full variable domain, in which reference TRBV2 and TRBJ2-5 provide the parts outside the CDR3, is EPEVTQTPSHQVTQMGQEVILRCVPISNHLYFYWYRQILGQKVEFLVSFYNNEISEKSEIFDDQFSVERPDGSNFTLKIRSTKLEDSAMYFCAIRGQGTSGYTKETQYFGPGTRLLVL.

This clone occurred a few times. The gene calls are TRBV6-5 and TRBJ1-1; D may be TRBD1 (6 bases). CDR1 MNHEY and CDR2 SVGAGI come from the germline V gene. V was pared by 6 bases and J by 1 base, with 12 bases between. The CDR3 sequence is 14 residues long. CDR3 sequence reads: CASSRGGGNTEAFF. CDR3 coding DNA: TGTGCCAGCAGCCGAGGAGGGGGGAACACTGAAGCTTTCTTT.

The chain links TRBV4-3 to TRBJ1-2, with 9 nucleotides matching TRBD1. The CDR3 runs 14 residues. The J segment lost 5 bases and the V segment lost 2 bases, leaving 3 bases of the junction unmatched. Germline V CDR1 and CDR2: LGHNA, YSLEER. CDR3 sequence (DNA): TGCGCCAGCAGCCAAAGGGACAGGGTTTATGGCTACACCTTC. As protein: CASSQRDRVYGYTF.

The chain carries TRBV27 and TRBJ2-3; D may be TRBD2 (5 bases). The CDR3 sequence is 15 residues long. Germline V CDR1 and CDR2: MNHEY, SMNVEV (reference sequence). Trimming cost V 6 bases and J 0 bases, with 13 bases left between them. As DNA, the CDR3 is TGTGCCAGCAGCAGCGCGGGCTTTAGCACAGATACGCAGTATTTT. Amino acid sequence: CASSSAGFSTDTQYF.

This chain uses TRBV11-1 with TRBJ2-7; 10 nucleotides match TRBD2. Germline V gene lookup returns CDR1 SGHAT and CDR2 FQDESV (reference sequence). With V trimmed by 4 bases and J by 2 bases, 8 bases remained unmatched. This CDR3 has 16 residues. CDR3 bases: TGTGCCAGCAGCTCAAAGAGCGGGAGGGACCCCTACGAGCAGTACTTC. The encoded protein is CASSSKSGRDPYEQYF.

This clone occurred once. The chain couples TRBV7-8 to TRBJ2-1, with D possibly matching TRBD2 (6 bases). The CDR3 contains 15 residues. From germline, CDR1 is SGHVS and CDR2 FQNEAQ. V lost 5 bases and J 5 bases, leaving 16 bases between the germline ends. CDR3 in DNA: TGTGCCAGCAGCGTCTACGGGACTGGAAACAATGAGCAGTTCTTC. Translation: CASSVYGTGNNEQFF.

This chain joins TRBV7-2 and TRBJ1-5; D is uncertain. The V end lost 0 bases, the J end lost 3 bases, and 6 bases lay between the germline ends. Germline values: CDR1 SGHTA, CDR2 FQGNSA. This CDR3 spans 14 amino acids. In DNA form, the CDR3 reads TGTGCCAGCAGCTTAGCGGTGCCCAATCAGCCCCAGCATTTT. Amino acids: CASSLAVPNQPQHF.

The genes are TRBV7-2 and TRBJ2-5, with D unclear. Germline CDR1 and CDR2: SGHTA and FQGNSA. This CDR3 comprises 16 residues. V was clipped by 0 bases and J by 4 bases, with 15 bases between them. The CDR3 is CASSLAPPYRRETQYF. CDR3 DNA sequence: TGTGCCAGCAGCTTAGCCCCCCCTTATCGTAGAGAGACCCAGTACTTC.

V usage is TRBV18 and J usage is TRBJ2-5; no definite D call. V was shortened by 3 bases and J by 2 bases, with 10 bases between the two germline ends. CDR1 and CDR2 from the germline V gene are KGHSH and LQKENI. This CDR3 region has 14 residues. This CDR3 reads CASSPFRQQETQYF. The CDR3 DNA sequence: TGTGCCAGCTCACCGTTTAGACAACAAGAGACCCAGTACTTC.

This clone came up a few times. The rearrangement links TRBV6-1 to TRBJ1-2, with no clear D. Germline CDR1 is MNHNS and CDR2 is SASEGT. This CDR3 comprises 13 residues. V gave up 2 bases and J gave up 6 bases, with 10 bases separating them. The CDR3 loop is CASSEQEPHGYTF. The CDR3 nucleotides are TGTGCCAGCAGTGAACAGGAGCCACATGGCTACACCTTC.

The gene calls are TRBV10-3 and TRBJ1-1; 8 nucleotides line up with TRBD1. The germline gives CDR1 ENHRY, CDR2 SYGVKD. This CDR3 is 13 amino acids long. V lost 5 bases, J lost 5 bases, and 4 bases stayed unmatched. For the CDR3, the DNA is TGTGCCATCAGTTACAGGGGGGAGACTGAAGCTTTCTTT. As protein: CAISYRGETEAFF.

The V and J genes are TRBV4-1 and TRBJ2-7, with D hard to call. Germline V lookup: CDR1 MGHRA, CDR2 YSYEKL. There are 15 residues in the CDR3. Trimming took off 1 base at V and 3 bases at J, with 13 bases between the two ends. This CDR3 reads CASSQGLVADYEQYF. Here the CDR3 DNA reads TGCGCCAGCAGCCAAGGGCTTGTGGCAGACTACGAGCAGTACTTC.